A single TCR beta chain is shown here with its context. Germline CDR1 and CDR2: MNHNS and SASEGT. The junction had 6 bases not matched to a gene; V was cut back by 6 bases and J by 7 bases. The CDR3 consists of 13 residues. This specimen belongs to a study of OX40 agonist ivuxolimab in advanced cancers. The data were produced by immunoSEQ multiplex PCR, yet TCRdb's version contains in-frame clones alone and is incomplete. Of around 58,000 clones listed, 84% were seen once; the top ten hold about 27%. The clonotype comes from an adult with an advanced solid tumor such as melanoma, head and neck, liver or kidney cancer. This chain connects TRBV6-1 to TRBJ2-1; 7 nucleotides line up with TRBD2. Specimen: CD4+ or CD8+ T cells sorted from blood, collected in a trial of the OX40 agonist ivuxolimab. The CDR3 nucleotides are TGTGCCAGCAGGGCGGGAGCCGGGAATGAGCAGTTCTTC. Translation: CASRAGAGNEQFF.